These T cell receptor beta chains were read from a single sample in a study of blood T cell repertoires in COVID-19. Sequencing was performed with immunoSEQ multiplex PCR; in TCRdb, only in-frame clones are kept and a portion is missing. This sample has tens of thousands of clones, with about 90% found just once. The source material was peripheral blood. These receptors came from a woman aged 70-85 years with acute or convalescent COVID-19. The CDR3 runs from the conserved cysteine through the conserved F or W. A D gene is named only where the DNA matches it firmly. Clone size appears in some rows only: once, few, many, or a class for an expanded clone.

TRBJ1-5	TRBD1	-	TRBV2	TGTGCCAGTGACAGGGATAGCAATCAGCCCCAGCATTTT	CASDRDSNQPQHF
TRBJ2-2	TRBD1	few	TRBV27	TGTGCCAGCAGTTTATCAGTCCCCCCAGGGGGCAGGCGAACCGGGGAGCTGTTTTTT	CASSLSVPPGGRRTGELFF
TRBJ2-5	TRBD1	-	TRBV19	TGTGCCAGTAGTAGCGGGACAGGGGTACCCCAAGAGACCCAGTACTTC	CASSSGTGVPQETQYF
TRBJ1-1	TRBD1	-	TRBV19	TGTGCCAGTAGTAAAGGACAGGGTGTAATTAATGGGATGAACACTGAAGCTTTCTTT	CASSKGQGVINGMNTEAFF
TRBJ2-2	TRBD2	-	TRBV7-8	TGTGCCAGCAGCTTCGGACTAGCGGCTTCCACCGGGGAGCTGTTTTTT	CASSFGLAASTGELFF
TRBJ1-4	-	-	TRBV6-5	TGTGCCAGCACCCCCGGGGGGTGGGATGAAAAACTGTTTTTT	CASTPGGWDEKLFF
TRBJ2-2	-	-	TRBV12-3/TRBV12-4	TGTGCCAGCAGTACTTCACCCGGGGAGCTGTTTTTT	CASSTSPGELFF
TRBJ1-1	TRBD1	-	TRBV7-9	TGTGCCAGCAGTTACAACAGGGGGCAAGGTGAAGCTTTCTTT	CASSYNRGQGEAFF
TRBJ1-4	TRBD1	-	TRBV18	TGTGCCAGCTCAACAGGGGGAACTAATGAAAAACTGTTTTTT	CASSTGGTNEKLFF
TRBJ1-3	-	-	TRBV30	TGTGCCTGGGCACAGGGAAACACCATATATTTT	CAWAQGNTIYF